Shown below are 6 T cell receptor beta chains from a single sample sequenced in a study of blood T cells in healthy people across ages. Together with a sample-barcoded 5' primer, a J-beta primer mix was included in a second PCR lasting about 6 to 11 cycles. MiXCR was run by TCRdb on the 5' RACE reads, yielding one entry per CDR3 protein. Seen here are roughly 1,300,000 distinct CDR3 sequences, roughly 60% observed once, and the top ten hold about 6.7%. The source material was blood. The receptors shown here come from a man between 18 and 29 years old in good health.

The CDR3 reads CASSLEGRLAGKDTQYF. In DNA form, the CDR3 reads TGTGCCAGCAGCTTGGAGGGAAGACTAGCTGGGAAAGATACGCAGTATTTT. The chain couples TRBV7-2 to TRBJ2-3, with 7 nucleotides matching TRBD2. The J segment lost 5 bases and the V segment lost 3 bases, leaving 14 bases of the junction unmatched. CDR3 length: 17 residues. Germline CDR1 SGHTA, CDR2 FQGNSA.

The V gene is TRBV7-9, the J gene TRBJ1-1; unclear D gene. V dropped 2 bases and J dropped 8 bases, with 9 bases sitting between them. The CDR3 consists of 12 residues. Germline CDR1 and CDR2: SEHNR and FQNEAQ (reference sequence). CDR3 residues: CASSLLPPEAFF. For the CDR3, the DNA is TGTGCCAGCAGCTTACTCCCCCCGGAAGCTTTCTTT.

The chain carries TRBV7-2 and TRBJ2-7; tentative D call: TRBD1 (5 bases). V dropped 1 base and J dropped 1 base, with 11 bases sitting between them. CDR3 length equals 15 residues. Germline CDR1 is SGHTA and CDR2 is FQGNSA. The CDR3 coding sequence is TGTGCCAGCAGCTTAGTAAGGGGCGCTTCCTACGAGCAGTACTTC. Translating gives CASSLVRGASYEQYF.

There are a few counts of this clonotype. This chain connects TRBV5-1 to TRBJ2-5; a weak D match, TRBD2 (5 bases). The CDR3 extends over 15 amino acids. Germline V CDR1 and CDR2: SGHRS, YFSETQ. Between the trimmed V and J ends, which lost 0 bases and 0 bases, there was a span of 9 bases. The CDR3: CASSLVPGYQETQYF. CDR3 bases: TGCGCCAGCAGCTTGGTCCCGGGGTACCAAGAGACCCAGTACTTC. Variable domain in full (rest from reference TRBV5-1 and TRBJ2-5): KAGVTQTPRYLIKTRGQQVTLSCSPISGHRSVSWYQQTPGQGLQFLFEYFSETQRNKGNFPGRFSGRQFSNSRSEMNVSTLELGDSALYLCASSLVPGYQETQYFGPGTRLLVL.

The CDR3 protein is CASSEVPDRTQFF. For the CDR3, the DNA is TGTGCCAGCAGTGAAGTCCCCGACAGGACACAGTTCTTC. The rearrangement uses TRBV6-1 and TRBJ2-1, with TRBD1 as a possible D gene (6 bases). V shed 1 base and J shed 13 bases, with 14 bases lying between them. Per the germline V gene, CDR1 is MNHNS and CDR2 is SASEGT. This CDR3 spans 13 amino acids.

The chain couples TRBV19 to TRBJ2-2; maybe TRBD2 (5 bases). Germline values: CDR1 LNHDA, CDR2 SQIVND (reference sequence). V dropped 5 bases and J dropped 7 bases, with 11 bases sitting between them. This CDR3 has 13 amino acids. The DNA of the CDR3 is TGTGCCAGTAGTGACTATCCTGGCGGGGAGCTGTTTTTT. Protein: CASSDYPGGELFF. Full variable domain (outside the CDR3, taken from reference TRBV19 and TRBJ2-2): DGGITQSPKYLFRKEGQNVTLSCEQNLNHDAMYWYRQDPGQGLRLIYYSQIVNDFQKGDIAEGYSVSREKKESFPLTVTSAQKNPTAFYLCASSDYPGGELFFGEGSRLTVL.